This T cell receptor beta chain was found in a study of blood T cell repertoires in COVID-19. Sequenced by immunoSEQ multiplex PCR; TCRdb stores in-frame clones only, minus some. Of 55,000 to 65,000 clones listed, around 79% were seen once; the top ten hold 3% to 3.5%. Deletions cut 6 bases from V and 6 bases from J, with 14 bases between. Germline V lookup: CDR1 SQVTM, CDR2 ANQGSEA. This CDR3 region has 12 residues. The specimen sequenced was peripheral blood. The chain couples TRBV29-1 to TRBJ2-5; possibly TRBD2 for D (6 bases). This sequence was found in a man aged 55-75 years with acute or convalescent COVID-19. CDR3 nucleotides: TGCAGCGTCGCGGGTGGAGGGAAGACCCAGTACTTC. Protein product: CSVAGGGKTQYF.